The 32 T cell receptor beta chains in this list originate from one sample, sequenced in a study of blood T cell repertoires in COVID-19. Sequenced by immunoSEQ multiplex PCR; TCRdb stores in-frame clones only, minus some. This table has about 170,000 clones, 86% appearing once. The sequencing input was peripheral blood. All receptors come from a man in his sixties or seventies with acute or convalescent COVID-19.

This chain connects TRBV6-1 to TRBJ1-6; unclear D gene. This CDR3 has 14 residues. Trimming took off 2 bases at V and 6 bases at J, with 8 bases between the two ends. Germline-derived CDR1 and CDR2 are MNHNS and SASEGT. In DNA, the CDR3 is TGTGCCAGCAGTGAAATTGCGGGTAATTCACCCCTCCACTTT. It specifies CASSEIAGNSPLHF.

This chain uses TRBV5-5 with TRBJ2-7; 10 bases map to TRBD1. This CDR3 is 14 amino acids long. V shed 4 bases, J shed 5 bases, and the junction held 6 bases outside the gene matches. Germline V lookup: CDR1 SGHKS, CDR2 YYEKEE (reference sequence). The CDR3 nucleotides are TGTGCCAGCAGCCGAGGGACAGGGGTGAACGAGCAGTACTTC. It codes for CASSRGTGVNEQYF. Supplemented by reference TRBV5-5 and TRBJ2-7, the full variable domain reads DAGVTQSPTHLIKTRGQQVTLRCSPISGHKSVSWYQQVLGQGPQFIFQYYEKEERGRGNFPDRFSARQFPNYSSELNVNALLLGDSALYLCASSRGTGVNEQYFGPGTRLTVT.

V gene TRBV4-3 combines with J gene TRBJ1-5, with D tentatively TRBD1 (6 bases). Germline V CDR1 and CDR2: LGHNA, YSLEER. The CDR3 has 16 residues. V lost 0 bases, J lost 4 bases, and 13 bases lay in between. The CDR3, as DNA: TGCGCCAGCAGCCAAGATGTTTGGCAGGGGAATCAGCCCCAGCATTTT. Its translation is CASSQDVWQGNQPQHF.

The V call is TRBV4-3, the J call TRBJ1-1; maybe TRBD1 (5 bases). Germline CDR1 is LGHNA and CDR2 is YSLEER. The CDR3 totals 15 residues. The ends were cut back, 0 bases at V and 3 bases at J, with 11 bases in the middle. CDR3 sequence reads: CASSQDGGGDTEAFF. CDR3 nucleotide sequence: TGCGCCAGCAGCCAAGACGGGGGAGGAGACACTGAAGCTTTCTTT.

The J gene is TRBJ2-2, the V gene TRBV24-1, with D perhaps matching TRBD1 (6 bases). CDR1 and CDR2 from the germline V gene are KGHDR and SFDVKD. Trimming removed 3 bases from V and 3 bases from J, with 13 bases in between. There are 16 residues in the CDR3. Written as DNA, the CDR3 is TGTGCCACCAGTGATGCAGGGGCCCCGGACACCGGGGAGCTGTTTTTT. Translated: CATSDAGAPDTGELFF.

The V gene is TRBV5-1, the J gene TRBJ2-1; maybe TRBD2 (5 bases). The length of the CDR3 is 14 residues. Trimming left V 0 bases short and J 5 bases short, with 9 bases between. Germline loops: CDR1 SGHRS, CDR2 YFSETQ. In DNA, the CDR3 is TGCGCCAGCAGCTTGGTAAGCGGTAACAATGAGCAGTTCTTC. The encoded protein is CASSLVSGNNEQFF.

CDR3 bases: TGTGCCAGCAGTCAGGGGGCGGGGGAGACCCAGTACTTC. This translates into CASSQGAGETQYF. The chain has TRBV7-3 and TRBJ2-5, with 8 bases matching TRBD1. This CDR3 has 13 residues. Germline values: CDR1 SGHTA, CDR2 FQGTGA. V was clipped by 6 bases and J by 5 bases; unmatched bases: 5.

The chain recombines TRBV9 with TRBJ2-7, with TRBD2 matching 8 bases. The CDR3 covers 13 residues. The germline gives CDR1 SGDLS, CDR2 YYNGEE. After removal of 0 bases from V and 9 bases from J, the junction contained 5 bases not matched to a gene. The CDR3 reads CASSVAGGEVQYF. CDR3 DNA: TGTGCCAGCAGCGTAGCCGGGGGGGAAGTGCAGTACTTC. Full variable domain (missing parts from reference TRBV9 and TRBJ2-7): DSGVTQTPKHLITATGQRVTLRCSPRSGDLSVYWYQQSLDQGLQFLIQYYNGEERAKGNILERFSAQQFPDLHSELNLSSLELGDSALYFCASSVAGGEVQYFGPGTRLTVT.

The sample holds one count of this clone. The CDR3 spells CASSRQGQPQHF. CDR3 DNA sequence: TGTGCCAGCAGCCGACAGGGTCAGCCCCAGCATTTT. The chain is built from TRBV9 and TRBJ1-5; 7 nucleotides line up with TRBD1. The ends lost 4 bases at V and 6 bases at J; junction bases unmatched: 1. This CDR3 region has 12 residues. Germline V gene sequence: CDR1 SGDLS, CDR2 YYNGEE. The variable domain in full, with the rest retrieved from reference TRBV9 and TRBJ1-5, is DSGVTQTPKHLITATGQRVTLRCSPRSGDLSVYWYQQSLDQGLQFLIQYYNGEERAKGNILERFSAQQFPDLHSELNLSSLELGDSALYFCASSRQGQPQHFGDGTRLSIL.

V gene TRBV5-8 combines with J gene TRBJ1-4; weak D call: TRBD1 (5 bases). The ends were cut back, 4 bases at V and 4 bases at J, with 11 bases in the middle. Germline CDR1 and CDR2: SGHTS and YDEGEE. The CDR3 is 14 residues long. The CDR3 DNA follows: TGTGCCAGCAGCCGGGGGACCATTAATGAAAAACTGTTTTTT. This codes for CASSRGTINEKLFF. Using reference TRBV5-8 and TRBJ1-4 for the parts outside the CDR3, the full variable domain is EAGVTQSPTHLIKTRGQQATLRCSPISGHTSVYWYQQALGLGLQFLLWYDEGEERNRGNFPPRFSGRQFPNYSSELNVNALELEDSALYLCASSRGTINEKLFFGSGTQLSVL.

The CDR3 DNA follows: TGTGCCAGCTCATCACAGGGCGGGAATGAAAAACTGTTTTTT. Amino acid sequence: CASSSQGGNEKLFF. The rearrangement joins TRBV18 to TRBJ1-4, with a possible D match to TRBD1 (6 bases). Trimming shortened V by 5 bases and J by 5 bases, and 12 bases separated the two germline ends. The CDR3 covers 14 residues. Per the germline V gene, CDR1 is KGHSH and CDR2 is LQKENI.

The V and J genes are TRBV2 and TRBJ1-5; D not resolved. With 3 bases removed from V and 6 bases from J, the gap between germline ends came to 12 bases. In germline, CDR1 is SNHLY, CDR2 FYNNEI. The CDR3 loop spans 14 amino acids. CDR3 amino acids: CASSERTRSQPQHF. CDR3 coding DNA: TGTGCCAGCAGTGAGCGTACTAGGAGTCAGCCCCAGCATTTT.

The chain employs TRBV5-1 and TRBJ2-5; tentatively, D is TRBD1 (6 bases). CDR3 length: 13 amino acids. Trimming took off 4 bases at V and 6 bases at J, with 13 bases between the two ends. Germline values: CDR1 SGHRS, CDR2 YFSETQ. The CDR3 here is CASSVTGSQTQYF. The CDR3 DNA is TGCGCCAGCAGCGTAACAGGGTCCCAGACCCAGTACTTC.

The rearrangement uses TRBV7-3 and TRBJ2-1, with 8 bases lining up with TRBD1. With V trimmed by 4 bases and J by 5 bases, 7 bases remained unmatched. CDR1 and CDR2 (germline): SGHTA, FQGTGA. The CDR3 loop spans 15 amino acids. CDR3 in DNA: TGTGCCAGCAGCTACGCCAGGACAGGGCACAATGAGCAGTTCTTC. Residues: CASSYARTGHNEQFF. Together with reference TRBV7-3 and TRBJ2-1, the CDR3 gives the full variable domain: GAGVSQTPSNKVTEKGKYVELRCDPISGHTALYWYRQSLGQGPEFLIYFQGTGAADDSGLPNDRFFAVRPEGSVSTLKIQRTERGDSAVYLCASSYARTGHNEQFFGPGTRLTVL.

The chain links TRBV19 to TRBJ1-2; weak D call: TRBD1 (5 bases). The CDR3 loop spans 13 amino acids. Trimming stripped 5 bases from V and 4 bases from J, with 11 bases between. Germline V gene sequence: CDR1 LNHDA, CDR2 SQIVND (reference sequence). CDR3 loop: CASSLQGGYGYTF. The CDR3 DNA follows: TGTGCCAGTAGTCTTCAGGGTGGCTATGGCTACACCTTC.

This clone was counted once. V and J are TRBV19 and TRBJ1-2; tentative D call: TRBD1 (5 bases). There are 13 residues in the CDR3. Per germline, CDR1 LNHDA and CDR2 SQIVND (reference sequence). Trimming stripped 5 bases from V and 4 bases from J, with 11 bases between. The CDR3 reads CASSGQRVYGYTF. The DNA for the CDR3 is TGTGCCAGTAGTGGACAACGGGTCTATGGCTACACCTTC.

This rearrangement joins TRBV5-1 to TRBJ2-2, with D tentatively TRBD2 (6 bases). Trimming shortened V by 1 base and J by 1 base, and 11 bases separated the two germline ends. The V gene's germline CDR1 is SGHRS and CDR2 YFSETQ. The CDR3 consists of 16 residues. In nucleotides, the CDR3 is TGCGCCAGCAGCTTGAAGATGGGAGGGAACACCGGGGAGCTGTTTTTT. As protein: CASSLKMGGNTGELFF.

Concerning this clone: The identical CDR3 is also encoded by other nucleotide sequences in the sample. The rearrangement joins TRBV18 to TRBJ1-2; D is undetermined. The V gene lost 0 bases and the J gene lost 4 bases, with 9 bases spanning the gap. CDR3 length: 14 residues. CDR1 is KGHSH, CDR2 LQKENI, per germline. The CDR3 loop is CASSPPGGPYGYTF. The CDR3 region has the DNA TGTGCCAGCTCACCACCGGGAGGACCCTATGGCTACACCTTC.

The rearrangement joins TRBV7-9 to TRBJ2-1, with TRBD2 matching over 7 bases. Per germline, CDR1 SEHNR and CDR2 FQNEAQ (reference sequence). CDR3 size: 14 residues. V lost 7 bases, J lost 5 bases, and 8 bases stayed unmatched. The DNA for the CDR3 is TGTGCCAGCAACACCGGGACTAAAGACAATGAGCAGTTCTTC. Its protein is CASNTGTKDNEQFF.

The rearrangement uses TRBV27 and TRBJ1-2; the match to TRBD1 covers 8 bases. The CDR3 contains 14 residues. The germline CDR1 and CDR2 sequences are MNHEY and SMNVEV (reference sequence). V lost 3 bases to trimming and J lost 8 bases; unmatched junction nucleotides: 8. The CDR3 loop is CASSFRTGRSGYTF. The CDR3 DNA sequence: TGTGCCAGCAGTTTTCGGACAGGGAGAAGCGGCTACACCTTC.

The V call is TRBV10-3, the J call TRBJ2-3, with TRBD2 matching 8 bases. V trimming: 3 bases; J trimming: 6 bases; junction bases outside the gene matches: 14. From germline, CDR1 is ENHRY and CDR2 SYGVKD. The CDR3 sequence is 17 residues long. CDR3 residues: CAISDSNGGAQVDTQYF. CDR3 DNA sequence: TGTGCCATCAGTGATAGTAACGGGGGGGCCCAGGTGGATACGCAGTATTTT.

The chain joins TRBV4-2 to TRBJ1-6, with D perhaps TRBD1 (5 bases). The V and J ends lost 2 bases and 2 bases respectively, with 7 bases between them. The CDR3 is 15 residues long. From germline, CDR1 is LGHNA and CDR2 YNFKEQ. The CDR3: CASSQIGAYNSPLHF. In nucleotides, the CDR3 is TGTGCCAGCAGCCAAATAGGGGCCTATAATTCACCCCTCCACTTT.

This clone turned up a few times. V usage is TRBV4-2 and J usage is TRBJ1-1; TRBD1 might be the D (6 bases). With 4 bases removed from V and 4 bases from J, the gap between germline ends came to 16 bases. Germline values: CDR1 LGHNA, CDR2 YNFKEQ. The CDR3 is 15 residues long. CDR3 protein: CASSPGQSLGTEAFF. The CDR3, as DNA: TGTGCCAGCAGCCCCGGACAGTCGTTAGGCACTGAAGCTTTCTTT.

This clone was counted a single time. The chain recombines TRBV3-1 (or the pseudogene TRBV3-2) with TRBJ2-7; D may be TRBD2 (6 bases). This CDR3 is 15 amino acids long. V was cut by 4 bases and J by 0 bases, with 13 bases left in between. Per germline, CDR1 LGHDT and CDR2 YNNKEL (reference sequence). The CDR3 coding sequence is TGTGCCAGCAGCCTCGGTAGCGGCACCTCCTACGAGCAGTACTTC. It encodes CASSLGSGTSYEQYF.

This clone occurred once. The chain has TRBV6-2 or TRBV6-3 and TRBJ2-7, with 9 bases that match TRBD1. The CDR3 is 15 residues long. V shed 6 bases, J shed 5 bases, and the junction held 11 bases outside the gene matches. CDR1 and CDR2 (germline): MNHEY, SVGEGT. In DNA form, the CDR3 reads TGTGCCAGCAGCCCCGTCGGACAGGGGACCCACGAGCAGTACTTC. Amino acids: CASSPVGQGTHEQYF.

There are a few counts of this clone. The chain has TRBV27 and TRBJ2-2; no clear D gene. Germline lookup yields CDR1 MNHEY and CDR2 SMNVEV (reference sequence). Deletions cut 2 bases from V and 1 base from J, with 8 bases between. This CDR3 is built from 15 residues. The CDR3 DNA reads as TGTGCCAGCAGTTTAATCATGTTGAACACCGGGGAGCTGTTTTTT. It yields the protein CASSLIMLNTGELFF.

This clone was seen just once. The rearrangement uses TRBV28 and TRBJ1-2, with D perhaps TRBD1 (5 bases). Germline CDR1 reads MDHEN; CDR2 reads SYDVKM. V was clipped by 2 bases and J by 8 bases, with 12 bases between them. This CDR3 region has 13 residues. The DNA of the CDR3 is TGTGCCAGCAGTTTAGGGCAGGGTAAAGGCTACACCTTC. Amino acid sequence: CASSLGQGKGYTF.

The CDR3 region is CASGRDSYGYTF. DNA of the CDR3: TGTGCTAGTGGCCGGGACAGCTATGGCTACACCTTC. This chain joins TRBV12-5 and TRBJ1-2, with 7 nucleotides matching TRBD1. The ends lost 6 bases at V and 4 bases at J; junction bases unmatched: 2. CDR3 length: 12 amino acids. CDR1 is LGHNT and CDR2 is FRNRAP in the germline V gene.

This rearrangement joins TRBV7-3 to TRBJ2-7; D is undetermined. In germline, CDR1 is SGHTA, CDR2 FQGTGA. The CDR3 runs 12 residues. V was trimmed by 4 bases and J by 5 bases, leaving 9 bases between them. This chain's CDR3 is CASSYGTDEQYF. The DNA for the CDR3 is TGTGCCAGCAGCTACGGAACAGACGAGCAGTACTTC.

The chain uses TRBV29-1 and TRBJ2-3; a possible D gene is TRBD2 (6 bases). The CDR3 runs to 12 residues. Germline V CDR1 and CDR2: SQVTM, ANQGSEA. V was shortened by 6 bases and J by 4 bases, with 11 bases between the two germline ends. In DNA, the CDR3 is TGCAGCGTGAACGGGGGAGCAGATACGCAGTATTTT. This codes for CSVNGGADTQYF.

V and J are TRBV28 and TRBJ2-3; TRBD2 matches 7 bases. This CDR3 is built from 16 residues. Unmatched junction bases numbered 5, after V lost 1 base and J lost 1 base. The germline V gene encodes CDR1 MDHEN and CDR2 SYDVKM. The CDR3 DNA sequence: TGTGCCAGCAGTTTATTGGCTAGCGGAGGCACAGATACGCAGTATTTT. It specifies CASSLLASGGTDTQYF.

The table lists this clone with a few counts. V usage is TRBV3-1 (or the pseudogene TRBV3-2) and J usage is TRBJ2-1; 14 bases map to TRBD2. CDR1 is LGHDT, CDR2 YNNKEL, per germline (reference sequence). Losses at the gene ends were 10 bases for V and 7 bases for J; bases not matched to a gene: 3. The CDR3 has 13 amino acids. CDR3 amino acids: CATRLAGGNEQFF. The DNA of the CDR3 is TGTGCCACTCGACTAGCGGGGGGGAATGAGCAGTTCTTC.